A single sample is the source of the 20 T cell receptor beta chains below, sequenced in a study of blood T cell repertoires in COVID-19. Assay: immunoSEQ multiplex PCR; the TCRdb copy retains only in-frame clones and omits some. The sample includes approximately 46,000 clones, around 82% of them seen just once. Sequencing input: peripheral blood. These receptors came from a woman in her sixties with acute or convalescent COVID-19.

The chain uses TRBV6-1 and TRBJ2-2, with D possibly matching TRBD2 (5 bases). V was pared by 2 bases and J by 5 bases, with 6 bases between. Germline CDR1 and CDR2: MNHNS and SASEGT. CDR3 length: 13 amino acids. The CDR3 spells CASSETGTGELFF. In DNA form, the CDR3 reads TGTGCCAGCAGTGAAACGGGGACCGGGGAGCTGTTTTTT.

The rearrangement joins TRBV2 to TRBJ2-5; maybe TRBD1 (5 bases). Trimming took off 7 bases at V and 1 base at J, with 10 bases between the two ends. CDR1 and CDR2 (germline): SNHLY, FYNNEI. The CDR3 has 13 residues. Here the CDR3 reads CASIKGAQETQYF. CDR3 in DNA: TGTGCCAGCATAAAAGGGGCCCAAGAGACCCAGTACTTC.

The V and J genes are TRBV30 and TRBJ1-5; 9 bases are a match to TRBD1. The CDR3 loop spans 13 amino acids. The germline V gene has CDR1 GTSNPN and CDR2 SVGIG (reference sequence). V shed 3 bases and J 5 bases; nucleotides not matched to a gene: 2. The CDR3 sequence: CAWRRDRDQPQHF. As DNA, the CDR3 is TGTGCCTGGAGACGGGACAGGGATCAGCCCCAGCATTTT.

The sample holds one count of this clone. The chain combines TRBV28 with TRBJ1-5; D may be TRBD1 (5 bases). The CDR3 has 13 amino acids. CDR1 and CDR2 from the germline V gene are MDHEN and SYDVKM. Trimming cost V 7 bases and J 4 bases, with 11 bases left between them. This CDR3 reads CASTAAGNQPQHF. The DNA for the CDR3 is TGTGCCAGCACTGCTGCAGGGAATCAGCCCCAGCATTTT. The full variable domain, in which reference TRBV28 and TRBJ1-5 provide the parts outside the CDR3, is DVKVTQSSRYLVKRTGEKVFLECVQDMDHENMFWYRQDPGLGLRLIYFSYDVKMKEKGDIPEGYSVSREKKERFSLILESASTNQTSMYLCASTAAGNQPQHFGDGTRLSIL.

The rearrangement links TRBV30 to TRBJ1-1; D is unresolved. The germline V gene has CDR1 GTSNPN and CDR2 SVGIG (reference sequence). Trimming removed 3 bases at V and 2 bases at J, with 7 bases between. The CDR3 has 12 residues. CDR3 region: CAWRPRNTEAFF. In DNA form, the CDR3 reads TGTGCCTGGAGGCCGCGTAACACTGAAGCTTTCTTT. The full variable domain, rest sourced from reference TRBV30 and TRBJ1-1, is SQTIHQWPATLVQPVGSPLSLECTVEGTSNPNLYWYRQAAGRGLQLLFYSVGIGQISSEVPQNLSASRPQDRQFILSSKKLLLSDSGFYLCAWRPRNTEAFFGQGTRLTVV.

The rearrangement joins TRBV3-1 (or the pseudogene TRBV3-2) to TRBJ2-5; possible D gene TRBD2, 5 bases. V was clipped by 0 bases and J by 2 bases, with 10 bases between them. CDR1 and CDR2 (germline): LGHDT, YNNKEL (reference sequence). The CDR3 spans 15 residues. The CDR3 region is CASSQEGRLQETQYF. In DNA, the CDR3 is TGTGCCAGCAGCCAAGAAGGGAGATTACAAGAGACCCAGTACTTC.

The sample holds one count of this clone. V gene TRBV6-5 combines with J gene TRBJ2-7; TRBD1 matches at 9 bases. The CDR3 length is 13 residues. Unmatched junction bases numbered 3, after V lost 6 bases and J lost 3 bases. Germline V lookup: CDR1 MNHEY, CDR2 SVGAGI. The DNA for the CDR3 is TGTGCCAGCAGCCAGACAGGGGGCTACGAGCAGTACTTC. Translated, it gives CASSQTGGYEQYF.

The V gene is TRBV29-1, the J gene TRBJ2-1; D may be TRBD1 (6 bases). CDR3 length equals 15 residues. V lost 3 bases to trimming and J lost 2 bases, with 14 bases between them. Per germline, CDR1 SQVTM and CDR2 ANQGSEA. This chain's CDR3 is CSVEGFGTTYNEQFF. As DNA, the CDR3 is TGCAGCGTTGAGGGCTTCGGGACAACCTACAATGAGCAGTTCTTC.

The gene calls are TRBV7-2 and TRBJ2-5; 10 bases line up with TRBD1. Unmatched junction bases numbered 6, after V lost 1 base and J lost 4 bases. The CDR3 covers 16 residues. Germline V gene data show CDR1 as SGHTA and CDR2 as FQGNSA. CDR3: CASSLGWDRGRETQYF. CDR3 bases: TGTGCCAGCAGCTTAGGATGGGACAGGGGTCGAGAGACCCAGTACTTC.

The chain recombines TRBV5-4 with TRBJ1-3; D is ambiguous. Between the trimmed V and J ends, which lost 6 bases and 0 bases, there was a span of 13 bases. CDR3 size: 15 residues. Germline V gives CDR1 SGHNT, CDR2 YYREEE (reference sequence). DNA of the CDR3: TGTGCCAGCAAAGATTTACGGGACTCTGGAAACACCATATATTTT. It yields the protein CASKDLRDSGNTIYF. The entire variable domain, with the rest obtained from reference TRBV5-4 and TRBJ1-3, is as follows: ETGVTQSPTHLIKTRGQQVTLRCSSQSGHNTVSWYQQALGQGPQFIFQYYREEENGRGNFPPRFSGLQFPNYSSELNVNALELDDSALYLCASKDLRDSGNTIYFGEGSWLTVV.

This sequence joins TRBV19 and TRBJ1-2; 7 bases align to TRBD1. The V gene end was trimmed by 9 bases and the J gene end by 8 bases; junction bases not matched to a gene: 9. Germline CDR1 LNHDA, CDR2 SQIVND (reference sequence). The CDR3 has 12 residues. Here the CDR3 reads CASQDRVGGYTF. DNA for the CDR3: TGTGCCAGCCAAGACAGGGTAGGAGGCTACACCTTC.

The rearrangement uses TRBV30 and TRBJ2-7; TRBD2 agrees at 8 bases. Germline-derived CDR1 and CDR2 are GTSNPN and SVGIG (reference sequence). J gave up 6 bases and V 3 bases, and 13 bases lay outside the gene matches. This CDR3 is built from 15 residues. The CDR3 DNA sequence: TGTGCCTGGAGGGACGCCGGGACTAGGATTTCCGAGCAGTACTTC. It specifies CAWRDAGTRISEQYF.

A single count supports this clone. The chain employs TRBV7-2 and TRBJ2-7; a weak D match, TRBD2 (7 bases). The CDR3 contains 15 residues. CDR1 SGHTA and CDR2 FQGNSA come from the germline V gene. Trimming removed 1 base at V and 3 bases at J, with 13 bases between. The CDR3 reads CASSLEGGQFYEQYF. The DNA of the CDR3 is TGTGCCAGCAGCTTAGAGGGGGGGCAGTTCTACGAGCAGTACTTC.

A few counts support this clone. This chain joins TRBV4-2 and TRBJ2-1, with 9 bases identical to TRBD2. Germline CDR1 LGHNA, CDR2 YNFKEQ. The CDR3 is 14 amino acids. Trimming cost V 4 bases and J 3 bases; bases outside gene matches: 1. The CDR3 DNA reads TGTGCCAGCAGCCTAGCGGGGGACTACAATGAGCAGTTCTTC. Encoded protein: CASSLAGDYNEQFF.

The chain combines TRBV30 with TRBJ1-4; D is possibly TRBD1 (6 bases). CDR3 length equals 15 residues. Germline values: CDR1 GTSNPN, CDR2 SVGIG (reference sequence). V dropped 1 base and J dropped 7 bases, with 16 bases sitting between them. The CDR3 protein is CAWSAISGVGEKLFF. CDR3 DNA sequence: TGTGCCTGGAGTGCAATCTCAGGGGTTGGTGAAAAACTGTTTTTT. Together with reference TRBV30 and TRBJ1-4, the CDR3 gives the full variable domain: SQTIHQWPATLVQPVGSPLSLECTVEGTSNPNLYWYRQAAGRGLQLLFYSVGIGQISSEVPQNLSASRPQDRQFILSSKKLLLSDSGFYLCAWSAISGVGEKLFFGSGTQLSVL.

This chain links TRBV28 with TRBJ2-5, with 7 bases identical to TRBD1. CDR1 MDHEN and CDR2 SYDVKM come from the germline V gene. The CDR3 sequence is 16 residues long. V shed 5 bases, J shed 4 bases, and the junction held 13 bases outside the gene matches. The DNA for the CDR3 is TGTGCCAGCAGTCCACTGACAGGGCCCCAACGAGAGACCCAGTACTTC. Its protein product is CASSPLTGPQRETQYF.

This chain connects TRBV5-5 to TRBJ2-7, with D perhaps TRBD2 (6 bases). The CDR3 extends over 15 amino acids. V lost 4 bases, J lost 3 bases, and 17 bases lay in between. Germline CDR1 and CDR2: SGHKS and YYEKEE (reference sequence). The CDR3 bases are TGTGCCAGCAGCCGCCCAACGGGAGTGGTCTACGAGCAGTACTTC. Amino acid sequence: CASSRPTGVVYEQYF.

This chain uses TRBV7-8 with TRBJ1-3, with D maybe TRBD1 (6 bases). Germline V gene lookup returns CDR1 SGHVS and CDR2 FQNEAQ. Trimming removed 1 base from V and 2 bases from J, with 12 bases in between. The CDR3 sequence is 16 residues long. CDR3 in DNA: TGTGCCAGCAGCTTAGGAGGGGCAGGGGCTGGAAACACCATATATTTT. Amino acid sequence: CASSLGGAGAGNTIYF.

This sequence joins TRBV7-2 and TRBJ1-6; 8 bases are a match to TRBD1. CDR1 is SGHTA and CDR2 is FQGNSA in the germline V gene. CDR3 length: 15 amino acids. Trimming removed 5 bases from V and 7 bases from J; junction bases left unmatched: 7. CDR3 region: CASSPDRGRNSPLHF. The DNA for the CDR3 is TGTGCCAGCAGCCCAGACAGGGGTAGGAATTCACCCCTCCACTTT.

V gene TRBV30 combines with J gene TRBJ2-3; D is perhaps TRBD2 (5 bases). Trimming pared 0 bases from V and 0 bases from J, leaving 7 bases between. The CDR3 runs 14 residues. CDR1 and CDR2 from the germline V gene are GTSNPN and SVGIG (reference sequence). CDR3: CAWSVGGSTDTQYF. The CDR3 coding sequence is TGTGCCTGGAGTGTAGGCGGGAGCACAGATACGCAGTATTTT.